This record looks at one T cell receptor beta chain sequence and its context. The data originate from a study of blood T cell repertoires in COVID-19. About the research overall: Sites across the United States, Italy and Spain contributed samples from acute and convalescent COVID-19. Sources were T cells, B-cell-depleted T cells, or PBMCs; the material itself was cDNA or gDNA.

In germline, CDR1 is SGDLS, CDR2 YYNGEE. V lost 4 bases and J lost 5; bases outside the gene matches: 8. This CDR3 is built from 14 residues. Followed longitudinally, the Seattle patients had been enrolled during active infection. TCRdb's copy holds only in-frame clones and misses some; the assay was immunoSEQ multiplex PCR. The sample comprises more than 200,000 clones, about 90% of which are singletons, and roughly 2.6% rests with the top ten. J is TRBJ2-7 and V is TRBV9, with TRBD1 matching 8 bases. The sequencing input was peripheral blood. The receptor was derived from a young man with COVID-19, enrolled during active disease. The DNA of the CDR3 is TGTGCCAGCAGCAGACAGGGGAGTGGCCACGAGCAGTACTTC. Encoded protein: CASSRQGSGHEQYF.